A single sample gave rise to the 12 T cell receptor beta chains below, sequenced in a study of shared clonotypes between healthy human individuals. The data were produced by immunoSEQ multiplex PCR, yet TCRdb's version contains in-frame clones alone and is incomplete. This sample yields about 1.5 million clones, of which 95% to 99% are seen a single time; 0.4% to 0.45% belongs to the top ten. Sequenced sample: naive CD4+ T cells sorted from blood. Subset in this sample: CD45RA+ positively selected. These receptor sequences come from a man aged 25 to 40 in good health.

The chain is built from TRBV5-5 and TRBJ1-4; possible D gene TRBD1, 6 bases. CDR1 SGHKS and CDR2 YYEKEE come from the germline V gene (reference sequence). This CDR3 region has 14 residues. V lost 4 bases and J 3 bases, leaving 10 bases between the germline ends. The CDR3 nucleotides read TGTGCCAGCAGCAGACAGGTGGCTAATGAAAAACTGTTTTTT. Translation gives CASSRQVANEKLFF. The full variable domain, in which reference TRBV5-5 and TRBJ1-4 provide the parts outside the CDR3, is DAGVTQSPTHLIKTRGQQVTLRCSPISGHKSVSWYQQVLGQGPQFIFQYYEKEERGRGNFPDRFSARQFPNYSSELNVNALLLGDSALYLCASSRQVANEKLFFGSGTQLSVL.

The chain employs TRBV6-6 and TRBJ2-5; TRBD2 might be the D (6 bases). The germline V and J ends were trimmed by 7 bases and 1 base, with 19 bases remaining between them. CDR3 length equals 16 residues. Germline assignment: CDR1 MNHNY and CDR2 SVGAGI (reference sequence). CDR3 in DNA: TGTGCCAGCACGTCTAGCCCTTGGAGGGGCCAAGAGACCCAGTACTTC. Residues: CASTSSPWRGQETQYF.

DNA of the CDR3: TGTGCCAGCAGTTTAACGGGGGCGCGACGCACAGATACGCAGTATTTT. This gives the protein CASSLTGARRTDTQYF. The chain joins TRBV28 to TRBJ2-3; D might be TRBD1 or TRBD2, each matching 6 bases. V dropped 2 bases and J dropped 1 base, with 13 bases sitting between them. The germline CDR1 and CDR2 sequences are MDHEN and SYDVKM. The CDR3 loop spans 16 amino acids.

This clone came up once. The V call is TRBV7-9, the J call TRBJ2-7, with TRBD2 identical over 7 bases. Per germline, CDR1 SEHNR and CDR2 FQNEAQ (reference sequence). Unmatched junction bases numbered 5, after V lost 5 bases and J lost 4 bases. This CDR3 has 13 residues. CDR3 DNA: TGTGCCAGCAGCGAGACTAGCATTTACGAGCAGTACTTC. As protein: CASSETSIYEQYF.

The V and J genes are TRBV2 and TRBJ1-2; possibly TRBD1 for D (6 bases). Trimming pared 7 bases from V and 8 bases from J, leaving 14 bases between. The CDR3 consists of 12 residues. CDR1 is SNHLY, CDR2 FYNNEI, per germline. The CDR3 DNA reads TGTGCCAGCAACCTCGGGGGGCACGGCTACACCTTC. The encoded protein is CASNLGGHGYTF.

A word on this clone: The same CDR3 also results from other DNA sequences found in this sample. The chain employs TRBV5-6 and TRBJ2-7; TRBD2 matches at 12 bases. After removal of 0 bases from V and 6 bases from J, the junction contained 1 base not matched to a gene. CDR1 and CDR2 from the germline V gene are SGHDT and YYEEEE. CDR3 size: 14 residues. The CDR3: CASSLGLAGVEQYF. Written as DNA, the CDR3 is TGTGCCAGCAGCTTGGGACTAGCGGGAGTCGAGCAGTACTTC.

The rearrangement uses TRBV5-6 and TRBJ2-7, with TRBD1 identical over 9 bases. The V segment lost 0 bases and the J segment 5 bases; nucleotides outside the gene matches: 6. The V gene's germline CDR1 is SGHDT and CDR2 YYEEEE. This CDR3 region has 15 residues. The CDR3 loop is CASSLGGQGTDEQYF. The CDR3 DNA reads as TGTGCCAGCAGCTTGGGGGGACAGGGAACGGACGAGCAGTACTTC.

The rearrangement uses TRBV5-1 and TRBJ2-1, with 9 positions matching TRBD1. J gave up 8 bases and V 0 bases, and 6 bases lay outside the gene matches. This CDR3 spans 15 amino acids. Germline lookup yields CDR1 SGHRS and CDR2 YFSETQ. The CDR3 region has the DNA TGCGCCAGCAGCTTGGGGGACAGGGACCGGTATGAGCAGTTCTTC. Translation: CASSLGDRDRYEQFF. The whole variable domain, filled in from reference TRBV5-1 and TRBJ2-1, reads KAGVTQTPRYLIKTRGQQVTLSCSPISGHRSVSWYQQTPGQGLQFLFEYFSETQRNKGNFPGRFSGRQFSNSRSEMNVSTLELGDSALYLCASSLGDRDRYEQFFGPGTRLTVL.

J is TRBJ1-2 and V is TRBV5-4, with D hard to call. Trimming shortened V by 1 base and J by 7 bases, and 23 bases separated the two germline ends. The germline gives CDR1 SGHNT, CDR2 YYREEE (reference sequence). The CDR3 covers 17 residues. In DNA, the CDR3 is TGTGCCAGCAGCTTGTCGGCAGGTAGCCGAACTATCGCTGGCTACACCTTC. Translating it yields CASSLSAGSRTIAGYTF.

The chain carries TRBV10-3 and TRBJ2-6; D unresolved. Germline CDR1 is ENHRY and CDR2 is SYGVKD. V dropped 4 bases and J dropped 0 bases, with 7 bases sitting between them. CDR3 length: 15 residues. The CDR3 protein is CAISVMSSGANVLTF. The CDR3 nucleotides are TGTGCCATCAGTGTTATGAGCTCTGGGGCCAACGTCCTGACTTTC.

The chain couples TRBV5-8 to TRBJ2-7, with 7 nucleotides matching TRBD2. J was trimmed by 6 bases and V by 2 bases; bases with no gene match: 11. CDR1 is SGHTS, CDR2 YDEGEE, per germline. The CDR3 is 15 amino acids. In nucleotides, the CDR3 is TGTGCCAGCAGCTTTTCCGGGGCTAGCGGACGCGAGCAGTACTTC. Translated: CASSFSGASGREQYF.

DNA for the CDR3: TGTGCCTGGAGTGGAGAGTACAATGAGCAGTTCTTC. Amino acids: CAWSGEYNEQFF. The chain combines TRBV30 with TRBJ2-1; D is uncertain. V lost 1 base to trimming and J lost 4 bases, with 5 bases between them. Germline assignment: CDR1 GTSNPN and CDR2 SVGIG (reference sequence). The CDR3 consists of 12 residues.